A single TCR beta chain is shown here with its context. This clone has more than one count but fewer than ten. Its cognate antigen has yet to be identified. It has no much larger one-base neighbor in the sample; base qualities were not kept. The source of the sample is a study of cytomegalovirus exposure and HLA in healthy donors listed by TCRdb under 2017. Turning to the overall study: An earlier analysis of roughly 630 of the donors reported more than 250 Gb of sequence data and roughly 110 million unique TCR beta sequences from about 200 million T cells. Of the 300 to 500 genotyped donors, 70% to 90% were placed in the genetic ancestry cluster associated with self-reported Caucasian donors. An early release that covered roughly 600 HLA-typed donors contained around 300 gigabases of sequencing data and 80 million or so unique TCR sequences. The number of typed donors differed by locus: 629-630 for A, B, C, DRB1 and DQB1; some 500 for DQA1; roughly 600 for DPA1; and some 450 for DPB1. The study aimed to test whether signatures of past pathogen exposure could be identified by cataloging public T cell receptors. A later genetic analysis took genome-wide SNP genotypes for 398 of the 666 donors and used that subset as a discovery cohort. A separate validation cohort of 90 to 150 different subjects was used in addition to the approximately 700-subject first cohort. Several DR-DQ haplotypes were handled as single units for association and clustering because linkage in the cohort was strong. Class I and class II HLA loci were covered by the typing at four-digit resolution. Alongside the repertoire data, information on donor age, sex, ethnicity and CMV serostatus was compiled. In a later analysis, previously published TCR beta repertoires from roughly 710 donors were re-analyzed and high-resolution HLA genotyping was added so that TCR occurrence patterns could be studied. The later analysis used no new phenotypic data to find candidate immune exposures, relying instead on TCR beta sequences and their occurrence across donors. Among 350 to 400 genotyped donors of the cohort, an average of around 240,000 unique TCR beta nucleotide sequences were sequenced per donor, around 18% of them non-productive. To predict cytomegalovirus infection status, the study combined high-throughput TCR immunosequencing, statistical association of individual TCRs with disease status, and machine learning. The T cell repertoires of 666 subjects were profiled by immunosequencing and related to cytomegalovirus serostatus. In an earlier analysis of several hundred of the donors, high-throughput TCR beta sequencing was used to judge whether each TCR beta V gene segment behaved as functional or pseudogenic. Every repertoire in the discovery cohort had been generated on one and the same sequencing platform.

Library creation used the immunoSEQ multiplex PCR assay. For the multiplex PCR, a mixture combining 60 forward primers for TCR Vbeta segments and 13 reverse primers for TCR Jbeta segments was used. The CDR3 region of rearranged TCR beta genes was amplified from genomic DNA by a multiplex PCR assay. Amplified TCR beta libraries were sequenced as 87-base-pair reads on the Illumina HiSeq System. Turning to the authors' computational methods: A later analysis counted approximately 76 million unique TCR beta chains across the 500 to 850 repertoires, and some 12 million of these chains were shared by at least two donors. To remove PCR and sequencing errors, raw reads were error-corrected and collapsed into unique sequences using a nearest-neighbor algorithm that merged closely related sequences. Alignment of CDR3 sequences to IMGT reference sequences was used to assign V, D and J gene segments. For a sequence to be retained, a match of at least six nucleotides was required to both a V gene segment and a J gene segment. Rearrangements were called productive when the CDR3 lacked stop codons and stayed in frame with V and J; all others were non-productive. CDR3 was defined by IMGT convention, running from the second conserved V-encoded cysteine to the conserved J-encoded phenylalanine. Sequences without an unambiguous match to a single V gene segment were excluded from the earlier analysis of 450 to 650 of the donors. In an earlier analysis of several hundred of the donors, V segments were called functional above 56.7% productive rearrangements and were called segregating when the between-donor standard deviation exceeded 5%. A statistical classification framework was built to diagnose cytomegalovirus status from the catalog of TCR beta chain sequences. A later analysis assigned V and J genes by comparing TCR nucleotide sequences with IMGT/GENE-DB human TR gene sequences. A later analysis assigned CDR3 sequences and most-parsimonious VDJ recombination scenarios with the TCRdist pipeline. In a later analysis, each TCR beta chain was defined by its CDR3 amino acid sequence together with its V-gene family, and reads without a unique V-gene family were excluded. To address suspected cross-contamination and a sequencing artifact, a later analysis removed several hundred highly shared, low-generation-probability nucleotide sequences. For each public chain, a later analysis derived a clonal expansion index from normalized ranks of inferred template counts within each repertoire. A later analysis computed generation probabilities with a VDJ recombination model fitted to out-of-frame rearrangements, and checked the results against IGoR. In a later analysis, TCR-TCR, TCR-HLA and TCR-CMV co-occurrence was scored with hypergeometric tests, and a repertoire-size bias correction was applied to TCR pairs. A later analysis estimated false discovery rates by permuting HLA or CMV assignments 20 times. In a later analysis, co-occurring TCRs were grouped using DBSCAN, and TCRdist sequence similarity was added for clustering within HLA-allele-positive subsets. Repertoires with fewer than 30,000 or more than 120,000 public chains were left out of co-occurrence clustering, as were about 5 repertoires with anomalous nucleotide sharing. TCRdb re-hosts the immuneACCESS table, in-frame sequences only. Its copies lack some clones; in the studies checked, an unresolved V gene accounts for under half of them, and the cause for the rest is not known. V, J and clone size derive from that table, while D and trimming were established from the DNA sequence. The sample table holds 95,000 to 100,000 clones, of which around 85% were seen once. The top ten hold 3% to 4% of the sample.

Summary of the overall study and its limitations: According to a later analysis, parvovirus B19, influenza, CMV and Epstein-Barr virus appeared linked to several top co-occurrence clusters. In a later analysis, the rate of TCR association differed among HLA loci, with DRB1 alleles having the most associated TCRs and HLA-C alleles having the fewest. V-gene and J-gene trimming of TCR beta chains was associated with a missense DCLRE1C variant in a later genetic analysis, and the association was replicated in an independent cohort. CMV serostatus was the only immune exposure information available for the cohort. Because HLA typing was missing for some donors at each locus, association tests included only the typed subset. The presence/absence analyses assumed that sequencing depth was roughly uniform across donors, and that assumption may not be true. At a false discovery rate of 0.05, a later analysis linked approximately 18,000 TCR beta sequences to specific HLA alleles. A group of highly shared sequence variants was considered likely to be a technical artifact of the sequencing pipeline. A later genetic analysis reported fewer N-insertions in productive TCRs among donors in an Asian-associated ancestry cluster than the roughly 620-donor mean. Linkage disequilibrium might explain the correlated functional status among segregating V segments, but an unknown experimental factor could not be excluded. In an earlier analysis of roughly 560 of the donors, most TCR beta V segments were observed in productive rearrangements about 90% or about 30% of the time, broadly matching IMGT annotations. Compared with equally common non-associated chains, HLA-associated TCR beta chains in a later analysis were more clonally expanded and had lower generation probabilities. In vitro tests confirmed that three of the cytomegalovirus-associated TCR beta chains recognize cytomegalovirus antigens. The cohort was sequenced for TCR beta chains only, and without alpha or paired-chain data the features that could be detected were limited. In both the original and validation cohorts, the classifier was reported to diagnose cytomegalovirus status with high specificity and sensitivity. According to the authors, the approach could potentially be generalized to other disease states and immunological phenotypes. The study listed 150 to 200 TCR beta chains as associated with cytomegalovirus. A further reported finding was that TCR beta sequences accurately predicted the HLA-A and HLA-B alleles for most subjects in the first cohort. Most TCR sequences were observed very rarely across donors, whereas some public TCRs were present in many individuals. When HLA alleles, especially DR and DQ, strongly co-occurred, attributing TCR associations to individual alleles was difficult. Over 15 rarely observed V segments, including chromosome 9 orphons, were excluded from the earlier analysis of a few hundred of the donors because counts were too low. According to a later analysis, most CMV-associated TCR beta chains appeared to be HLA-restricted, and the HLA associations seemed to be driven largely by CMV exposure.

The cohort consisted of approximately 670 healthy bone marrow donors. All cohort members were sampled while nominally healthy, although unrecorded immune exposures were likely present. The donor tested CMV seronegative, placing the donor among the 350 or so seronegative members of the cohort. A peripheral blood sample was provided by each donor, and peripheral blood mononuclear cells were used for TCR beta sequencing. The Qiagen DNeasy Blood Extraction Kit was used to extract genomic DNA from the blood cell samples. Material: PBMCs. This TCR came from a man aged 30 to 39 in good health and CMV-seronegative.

The CDR3 corresponds to CASSATGTGGYEQYF. The nucleotide sequence reads TGTGCCAGTAGCGCTACCGGGACAGGGGGCTACGAGCAGTACTTC. Recombination connected TRBV19 to TRBJ2-7, with TRBD1 identical over 11 junction bases. The CDR3 spans 15 residues, from the cysteine through the phenylalanine. This entry keeps only the CDR3 DNA: 45 bases, framed from base 1. The germline V end is reduced by 6 bases and the J end by 3 bases; junction bases left unmatched: 7. The germline V gene (reference sequence) sets CDR1 to LNHDA and CDR2 to SQIVND.